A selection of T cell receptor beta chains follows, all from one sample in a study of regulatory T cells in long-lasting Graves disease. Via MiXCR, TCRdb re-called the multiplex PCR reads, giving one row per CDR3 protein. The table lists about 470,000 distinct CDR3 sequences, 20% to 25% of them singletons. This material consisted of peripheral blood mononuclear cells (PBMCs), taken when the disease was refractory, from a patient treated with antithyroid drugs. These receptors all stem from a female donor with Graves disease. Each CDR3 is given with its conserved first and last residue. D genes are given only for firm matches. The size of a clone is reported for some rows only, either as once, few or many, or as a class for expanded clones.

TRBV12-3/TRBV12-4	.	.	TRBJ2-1	CASSWDLNRDEQFF	TGTGCCAGCAGTTGGGACTTAAATCGCGATGAGCAGTTCTTC
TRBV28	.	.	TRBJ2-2	CASSLIGLTGELFF	TGTGCCAGCAGTTTAATAGGATTAACCGGGGAGCTGTTTTTT
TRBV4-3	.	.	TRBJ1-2	CASSQEPRTNYGYTF	TGCGCCAGCAGCCAAGAGCCGAGGACAAACTATGGCTACACCTTC
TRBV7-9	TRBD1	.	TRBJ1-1	CASSPGTGGPSNTEAFF	TGTGCCAGCAGCCCCGGGACAGGGGGCCCCTCTAACACTGAAGCTTTCTTT
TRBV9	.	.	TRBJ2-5	CASSGGAWETQYF	TGTGCCAGCAGCGGGGGGGCTTGGGAGACCCAGTACTTC
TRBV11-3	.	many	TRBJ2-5	CASSLGRELRETQYF	TGTGCCAGCAGCTTAGGGAGGGAGTTGCGGGAGACCCAGTACTTC
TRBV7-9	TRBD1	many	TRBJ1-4	CASSNRDSNEKLFF	TGTGCCAGCAGCAACCGGGACAGTAATGAAAAACTGTTTTTT
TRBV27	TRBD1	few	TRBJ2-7	CASSSPLRTGGYEQYF	TGTGCCAGCAGTTCTCCCCTCCGGACAGGGGGCTACGAGCAGTACTTC
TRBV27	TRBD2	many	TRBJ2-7	CASSLVGGAAIVEQYF	TGTGCCAGCAGTTTAGTGGGAGGGGCGGCGATAGTCGAGCAGTACTTC
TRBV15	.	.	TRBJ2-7	CATSSSYTGYEQYF	TGTGCCACCAGCAGTTCTTATACCGGCTACGAGCAGTACTTC
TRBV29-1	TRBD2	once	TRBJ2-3	CSVRLAGVGDTQYF	TGCAGCGTGAGACTAGCGGGAGTAGGGGATACGCAGTATTTT
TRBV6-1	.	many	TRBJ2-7	CASSSTVGQTYEQYF	TGTGCCAGCAGCTCGACTGTTGGGCAGACCTACGAGCAGTACTTC
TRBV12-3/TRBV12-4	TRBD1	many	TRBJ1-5	CASSFGQGSNQPQHF	TGTGCCAGCAGCTTTGGACAGGGGAGCAATCAGCCCCAGCATTTT
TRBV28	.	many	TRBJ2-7	CASSPDSEGEQYF	TGTGCCAGCAGTCCCGACTCCGAAGGTGAGCAGTACTTC
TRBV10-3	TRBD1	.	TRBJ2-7	CAISESGTGSPYEQYF	TGTGCCATCAGTGAGTCCGGGACAGGGTCCCCCTACGAGCAGTACTTC
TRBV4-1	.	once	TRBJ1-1	CASSQQKPQGNTEASF	TGCGCCAGCAGCCAACAAAAACCCCAGGGAAACACTGAAGCTTCCTTT
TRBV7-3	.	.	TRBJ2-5	CASSYRDTQYF	TGTGCCAGCAGCTACCGGGACACCCAGTACTTC
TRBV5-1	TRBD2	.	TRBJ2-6	CASSFPARTSGRAEGANVLTF	TGCGCCAGCAGCTTCCCGGCCAGGACTAGCGGGAGGGCGGAAGGGGCCAACGTCCTGACTTTC
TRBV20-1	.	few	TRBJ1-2	CSAKTQRIHGYTF	TGCAGTGCTAAGACGCAGCGGATACATGGCTACACCTTC
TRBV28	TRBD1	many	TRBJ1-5	CASSPKFSTGGIRSQPQHF	TGTGCCAGCAGTCCAAAATTCTCAACAGGGGGGATAAGAAGTCAGCCCCAGCATTTT
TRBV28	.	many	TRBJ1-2	CASRGLTNYGYTF	TGTGCCAGCAGGGGTTTGACTAACTATGGCTACACCTTC
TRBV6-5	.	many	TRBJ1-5	CASSYSTGPQHF	TGTGCCAGCAGTTACTCGACCGGCCCCCAGCATTTT
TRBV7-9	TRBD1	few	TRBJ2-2	CASSSEGRGIIANTGELFF	TGTGCCAGCAGCTCAGAGGGCAGGGGGATTATCGCGAACACCGGGGAGCTGTTTTTT
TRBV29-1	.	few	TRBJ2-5	CSVDPKGWETQYF	TGCAGCGTTGATCCAAAGGGGTGGGAGACCCAGTACTTC
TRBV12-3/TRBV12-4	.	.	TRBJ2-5	CASSFGLGGGGLETQYF	TGTGCCAGCAGTTTTGGGCTCGGAGGGGGCGGGTTGGAGACCCAGTACTTC
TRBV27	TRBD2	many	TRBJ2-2	CASGSGTDTGELFF	TGTGCCAGCGGTAGCGGGACCGACACCGGGGAGCTGTTTTTT
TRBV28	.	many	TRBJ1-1	CASSLPGGDPEAFF	TGTGCCAGCAGCCTCCCGGGGGGAGATCCTGAAGCTTTCTTT
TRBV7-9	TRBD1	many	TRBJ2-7	CASSLLQGASYEQYF	TGTGCCAGCAGCTTACTCCAGGGGGCATCCTACGAGCAGTACTTC